What follows describes a single T cell receptor beta chain. The antigen is not known. These data come from a study of cytomegalovirus exposure and HLA in healthy donors. Overall study results and limits: CMV serostatus was the sole immune exposure information available.

This CDR3 has 13 residues. Trimming removed 6 bases from V and 1 base from J, with 10 bases in between. Germline lookup yields CDR1 LNHDA and CDR2 SQIVND (reference sequence). Both 60 Vbeta primers and 13 Jbeta primers went into the PCR. In the original processing: Later reanalysis found 80 million or so unique TCR beta chains, around 10 million of them shared. Profiled with immunoSEQ multiplex PCR; TCRdb holds only in-frame clones, not every one. That table furnishes V, J and clone size, whereas the DNA furnished D and trimming. The sample yields more than 50,000 clones, less than 75% seen once. The receptor was derived from a woman aged 45-65 years in good health and CMV-seropositive. Sequenced: PBMCs. The chain employs TRBV19 and TRBJ2-7, with D maybe TRBD2 (6 bases). CDR3 protein: CASRTSGSYEQYF. The CDR3 DNA follows: TGTGCCAGTAGGACTAGTGGTTCCTACGAGCAGTACTTC.